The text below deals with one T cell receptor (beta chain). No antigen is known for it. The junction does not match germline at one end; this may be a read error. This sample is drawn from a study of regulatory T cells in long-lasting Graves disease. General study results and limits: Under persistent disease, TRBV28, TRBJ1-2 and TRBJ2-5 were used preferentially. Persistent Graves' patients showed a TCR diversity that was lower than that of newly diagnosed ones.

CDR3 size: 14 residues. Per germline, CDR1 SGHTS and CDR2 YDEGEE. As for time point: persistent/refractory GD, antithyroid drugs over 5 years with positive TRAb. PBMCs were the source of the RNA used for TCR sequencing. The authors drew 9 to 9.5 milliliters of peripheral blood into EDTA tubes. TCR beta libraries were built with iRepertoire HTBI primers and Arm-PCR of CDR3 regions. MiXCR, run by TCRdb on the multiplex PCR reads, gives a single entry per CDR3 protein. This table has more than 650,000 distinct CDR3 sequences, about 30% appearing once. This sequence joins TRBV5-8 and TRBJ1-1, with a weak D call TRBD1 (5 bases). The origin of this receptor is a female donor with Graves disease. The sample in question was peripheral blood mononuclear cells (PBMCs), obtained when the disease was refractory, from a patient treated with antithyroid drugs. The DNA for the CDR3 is TGTGCCAGCAGCCGCCGGTGGGGGAACCCTGAAGCTTTCTTT. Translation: CASSRRWGNPEAFF.